This entry features one T cell receptor (beta chain) sequence. Its antigen is unknown. Regarding treatment: around 19 received Ad26.COV2.S at low or high dose, single or two shots; several received placebo; per-sample allocation not given. Samples came from day 63 after the first vaccine or placebo injection. Immunization relied on an Ad26 vector, which expressed Wuhan-strain SARS-CoV-2 spike. The record originates from a study of Ad26.COV2.S vaccination and SARS-CoV-2 variants. Whole-study context: This donor came from the COV1001 trial of Ad26.COV2.S.

In germline, CDR1 is SGHRS, CDR2 YFSETQ. The V and J ends lost 1 base and 4 bases respectively, with 10 bases between them. CDR3 size: 14 residues. Sequencing was performed with immunoSEQ multiplex PCR; in TCRdb, only in-frame clones are kept and a portion is missing. The table includes some 300,000 clones, around four fifths detected once. Study-wide results and caveats: Breadth and depth estimates from TCRs may understate total T cell responses. Breadth, reportedly substantial, characterized the spike-specific CD8+ and CD4+ T cell responses after vaccination.

Specimen: peripheral blood, collected in a trial of Ad26.COV2.S vaccine versus placebo. V usage is TRBV5-1 and J usage is TRBJ2-3; D not resolved. The clonotype comes from a person aged 18-65 years who received the Ad26.COV2.S COVID-19 vaccine or a placebo. CDR3 nucleotides: TGCGCCAGCAGCTTGAGGAGCTACCCAGATACGCAGTATTTT. The encoded protein is CASSLRSYPDTQYF.